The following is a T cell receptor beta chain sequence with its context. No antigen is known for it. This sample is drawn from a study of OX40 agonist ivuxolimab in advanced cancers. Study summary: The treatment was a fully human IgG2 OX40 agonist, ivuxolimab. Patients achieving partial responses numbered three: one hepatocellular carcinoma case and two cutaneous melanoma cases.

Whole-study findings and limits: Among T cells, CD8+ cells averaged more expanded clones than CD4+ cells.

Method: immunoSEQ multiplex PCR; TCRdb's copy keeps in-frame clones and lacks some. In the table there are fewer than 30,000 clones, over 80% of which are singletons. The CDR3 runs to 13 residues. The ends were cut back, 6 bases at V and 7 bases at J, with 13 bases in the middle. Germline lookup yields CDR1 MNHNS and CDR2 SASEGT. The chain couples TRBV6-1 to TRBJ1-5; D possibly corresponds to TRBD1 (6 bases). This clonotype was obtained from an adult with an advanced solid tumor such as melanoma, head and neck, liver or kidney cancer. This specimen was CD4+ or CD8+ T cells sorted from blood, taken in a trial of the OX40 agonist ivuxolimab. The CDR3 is CASRTGLRQPQHF. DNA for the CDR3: TGTGCCAGCAGGACAGGCCTGCGGCAGCCCCAGCATTTT.